Below are 25 T cell receptor beta chains sequenced from a single sample in a study of OX40 agonist ivuxolimab in advanced cancers. Here immunoSEQ multiplex PCR was the method, and the copy in TCRdb shows in-frame clones only, minus some. Here the sample spans 82,000 or so clones, about 93% being singletons. The sample in question was CD4+ or CD8+ T cells sorted from blood, obtained in a trial of the OX40 agonist ivuxolimab. The receptors shown here come from an adult with an advanced solid tumor such as melanoma, head and neck, liver or kidney cancer.

The chain has TRBV7-2 and TRBJ1-1, with D possibly TRBD1 on 5 matching bases. Trimming stripped 0 bases from V and 14 bases from J, with 19 bases between. The CDR3 is made up of 14 amino acids. Per the germline V gene, CDR1 is SGHTA and CDR2 is FQGNSA. DNA for the CDR3: TGTGCCAGCAGCTTAGCTCAAAGGGACGGAACACGATTCTTT. Protein: CASSLAQRDGTRFF.

V and J are TRBV7-9 and TRBJ2-7; TRBD1 agrees at 8 bases. The V segment lost 4 bases and the J segment 2 bases; nucleotides outside the gene matches: 7. The CDR3 spans 15 residues. Germline-derived CDR1 and CDR2 are SEHNR and FQNEAQ (reference sequence). The CDR3 DNA sequence: TGTGCCAGCAGCTCAAGACAGGGGCTAACCTACGAGCAGTACTTC. This translates into CASSSRQGLTYEQYF.

The chain uses TRBV7-9 and TRBJ2-7; D remains ambiguous. The germline CDR1 and CDR2 sequences are SEHNR and FQNEAQ (reference sequence). Trimming took 3 bases from V and 0 from J, leaving 9 bases between them. This CDR3 region has 14 residues. The CDR3 DNA reads TGTGCCAGCAGCTTCGGGTTTTTCTCCTACGAGCAGTACTTC. It translates to CASSFGFFSYEQYF.

The CDR3 here is CASSLAVRSNGYTF. CDR3 nucleotide sequence: TGCGCCAGCAGCTTGGCGGTCAGATCCAATGGCTACACCTTC. The chain uses TRBV5-1 and TRBJ1-2; D unresolved. The CDR3 loop spans 14 amino acids. Germline assignment: CDR1 SGHRS and CDR2 YFSETQ. The V and J ends lost 0 bases and 6 bases respectively, with 12 bases between them.

The gene calls are TRBV2 and TRBJ2-1; 8 bases agree with TRBD1. Trimming removed 7 bases from V and 6 bases from J; junction bases left unmatched: 8. CDR1 and CDR2 from the germline V gene are SNHLY and FYNNEI. This CDR3 is built from 14 residues. The CDR3 DNA sequence: TGTGCCAGCAAGCCACCTACAGGGGGCAATGAGCAGTTCTTC. Protein product: CASKPPTGGNEQFF. The full variable domain, its missing parts supplied by reference TRBV2 and TRBJ2-1, is EPEVTQTPSHQVTQMGQEVILRCVPISNHLYFYWYRQILGQKVEFLVSFYNNEISEKSEIFDDQFSVERPDGSNFTLKIRSTKLEDSAMYFCASKPPTGGNEQFFGPGTRLTVL.

This clone was found once. CDR3 region: CASSKPGQVYEQYF. The CDR3 DNA is TGTGCCAGCAGCAAGCCGGGACAGGTCTACGAGCAGTACTTC. The V and J genes are TRBV7-8 and TRBJ2-7; 8 nucleotides match TRBD1. Per the germline V gene, CDR1 is SGHVS and CDR2 is FQNEAQ. CDR3 length: 14 amino acids. The V gene end was trimmed by 5 bases and the J gene end by 3 bases; junction bases not matched to a gene: 6.

This clone has just a few counts. The rearrangement links TRBV19 to TRBJ1-5; 8 bases are a match to TRBD1. The J segment lost 3 bases and the V segment lost 3 bases, leaving 4 bases of the junction unmatched. The CDR3 consists of 15 residues. Germline V CDR1 and CDR2: LNHDA, SQIVND (reference sequence). CDR3 sequence reads: CASSIRTGPNQPQHF. The CDR3 coding sequence is TGTGCCAGTAGTATCCGGACAGGGCCCAATCAGCCCCAGCATTTT.

This CDR3 reads CASKLVAGVPDTQYF. Written as DNA, the CDR3 is TGTGCCAGTAAATTGGTAGCGGGAGTCCCGGATACGCAGTATTTT. This chain connects TRBV19 to TRBJ2-3, with 9 bases lining up with TRBD2. CDR1 is LNHDA, CDR2 SQIVND, per germline (reference sequence). The ends lost 7 bases at V and 6 bases at J; junction bases unmatched: 11. The CDR3 runs 15 residues.

V gene TRBV30 combines with J gene TRBJ2-7; D is undetermined. Trimming cost V 2 bases and J 0 bases, with 5 bases left between them. Germline lookup yields CDR1 GTSNPN and CDR2 SVGIG (reference sequence). The length of the CDR3 is 12 residues. The CDR3 DNA is TGTGCCTGGAGTATCAGCTCCTACGAGCAGTACTTC. Protein product: CAWSISSYEQYF.

The chain recombines TRBV25-1 with TRBJ1-2; D ambiguous. This CDR3 contains 12 residues. Germline V gene data show CDR1 as MGHDK and CDR2 as SYGVNS. V was trimmed by 4 bases and J by 8 bases, leaving 11 bases between them. The CDR3 protein is CASSGAVGGYTF. In DNA form, the CDR3 reads TGTGCCAGCAGTGGCGCGGTCGGGGGCTACACCTTC.

CDR3 in amino acids: CASSSTVSGNTIYF. For the CDR3, the DNA is TGCGCCAGCAGCTCGACAGTCTCTGGAAACACCATATATTTT. The chain couples TRBV5-1 to TRBJ1-3; possibly TRBD1 for D (5 bases). The CDR3 is 14 amino acids. The V and J ends lost 3 bases and 0 bases respectively, with 7 bases between them. Germline V CDR1 and CDR2: SGHRS, YFSETQ.

CDR3 protein: CASSKRTANEKLFF. Written as DNA, the CDR3 is TGTGCCAGTAGTAAAAGGACAGCCAATGAAAAACTGTTTTTT. The chain couples TRBV19 to TRBJ1-4, with D tentatively TRBD1 (6 bases). V dropped 4 bases and J dropped 5 bases, with 11 bases sitting between them. CDR3 length: 14 amino acids. CDR1 is LNHDA and CDR2 is SQIVND in the germline V gene (reference sequence).

The CDR3 DNA follows: TGTGCCAGCAGTTCTGGACTAGCGGGGGTAGCCAAAAACATTCAGTACTTC. Translated, it gives CASSSGLAGVAKNIQYF. The chain couples TRBV28 to TRBJ2-4; TRBD2 aligns across 13 bases. CDR3 length: 17 amino acids. Germline trimming cut 4 bases from V and 0 bases from J; bases unmatched to any gene: 3. Per the germline V gene, CDR1 is MDHEN and CDR2 is SYDVKM.

The chain joins TRBV20-1 to TRBJ2-7; no firm D call. From germline, CDR1 is DFQATT and CDR2 SNEGSKA (reference sequence). The germline V and J ends were trimmed by 5 bases and 6 bases, with 8 bases remaining between them. CDR3 length: 10 residues. CDR3 nucleotide sequence: TGCAGTGCTCAGACCCCCGAGCAGTACTTC. Translation: CSAQTPEQYF.

This clone was found once. The genes are TRBV28 and TRBJ2-5; D is possibly TRBD2 (6 bases). Germline loops: CDR1 MDHEN, CDR2 SYDVKM. This CDR3 is built from 16 residues. V gave up 7 bases and J gave up 1 base, with 19 bases separating them. CDR3 region: CASTSRAGSGQETQYF. The CDR3 DNA reads as TGTGCCAGCACCTCAAGGGCGGGGAGCGGCCAAGAGACCCAGTACTTC.

The gene calls are TRBV27 and TRBJ1-1; 7 bases line up with TRBD1. Germline V gives CDR1 MNHEY, CDR2 SMNVEV (reference sequence). The CDR3 totals 15 residues. After removal of 5 bases from V and 1 base from J, the junction contained 7 bases not matched to a gene. The CDR3 spells CASSPGTARNTEAFF. As DNA, the CDR3 is TGTGCCAGCAGTCCAGGGACAGCCAGGAACACTGAAGCTTTCTTT.

The J gene is TRBJ2-5, the V gene TRBV11-2; D gene uncertain. V was pared by 2 bases and J by 5 bases, with 9 bases between. CDR3 length: 13 amino acids. The V gene's germline CDR1 is SGHAT and CDR2 FQNNGV. The CDR3 protein is CASSLSVRETQYF. The CDR3 region has the DNA TGTGCCAGCAGCTTATCGGTCCGTGAGACCCAGTACTTC.

The rearrangement uses TRBV18 and TRBJ2-1; D is tentatively TRBD1 or TRBD2 (7 bases each). The length of the CDR3 is 14 residues. V lost 3 bases and J lost 7, with 13 bases in between. Looked up from germline, CDR1 is KGHSH and CDR2 is LQKENI. Here the CDR3 reads CASSPAQGGNEQFF. Here the CDR3 DNA reads TGTGCCAGCTCACCGGCGCAGGGGGGGAATGAGCAGTTCTTC.

The gene calls are TRBV2 and TRBJ1-5; 9 nucleotides align to TRBD1. CDR3 length equals 14 residues. V trimming: 5 bases; J trimming: 7 bases; junction bases outside the gene matches: 6. Germline V lookup: CDR1 SNHLY, CDR2 FYNNEI. In DNA, the CDR3 is TGTGCCAGCAGTCTACAGGGGGCAGGGCAGCCCCAGCATTTT. This codes for CASSLQGAGQPQHF. Using reference TRBV2 and TRBJ1-5 for the parts outside the CDR3, the full variable domain is EPEVTQTPSHQVTQMGQEVILRCVPISNHLYFYWYRQILGQKVEFLVSFYNNEISEKSEIFDDQFSVERPDGSNFTLKIRSTKLEDSAMYFCASSLQGAGQPQHFGDGTRLSIL.

This sequence joins TRBV6-1 and TRBJ1-1; D is unresolved. Trimming took 6 bases from V and 0 from J, leaving 14 bases between them. Germline CDR1 MNHNS, CDR2 SASEGT. The CDR3 loop spans 15 amino acids. The CDR3 region has the DNA TGTGCCAGCAGCCGAGAGGCAGGAGTGAACACTGAAGCTTTCTTT. It is translated as CASSREAGVNTEAFF.

The V gene is TRBV30, the J gene TRBJ2-3; no clear D gene. This CDR3 is built from 12 residues. The germline V gene encodes CDR1 GTSNPN and CDR2 SVGIG (reference sequence). Between the trimmed V and J ends, which lost 2 bases and 0 bases, there was a span of 3 bases. CDR3 bases: TGTGCCTGGAGTCTTAGCACAGATACGCAGTATTTT. Amino acids: CAWSLSTDTQYF.

This chain uses TRBV11-1 with TRBJ2-7; 8 bases agree with TRBD1. Unmatched junction bases numbered 4, after V lost 4 bases and J lost 2 bases. Germline CDR1 and CDR2: SGHAT and FQDESV (reference sequence). This CDR3 spans 14 amino acids. For the CDR3, the DNA is TGTGCCAGCAGCTCGCGGACAGGGACCTACGAGCAGTACTTC. Amino acid sequence: CASSSRTGTYEQYF.

The gene calls are TRBV5-6 and TRBJ1-2; D gene ambiguous. The CDR3 totals 15 residues. Germline assignment: CDR1 SGHDT and CDR2 YYEEEE. Trimming removed 0 bases at V and 8 bases at J, with 17 bases between. The CDR3 nucleotides are TGTGCCAGCAGCTTGGCCGGGCAGGACGCGGGGGGCTACACCTTC. Protein: CASSLAGQDAGGYTF.

The genes are TRBV7-2 and TRBJ2-5; D is unresolved. The CDR3 contains 15 residues. Germline V lookup: CDR1 SGHTA, CDR2 FQGNSA. Between the trimmed V and J ends, which lost 7 bases and 1 base, there was a span of 16 bases. In DNA, the CDR3 is TGTGCCAGCATCCCGGCGTCCGTTTCCCAAGAGACCCAGTACTTC. It specifies CASIPASVSQETQYF.

V and J are TRBV7-6 and TRBJ2-7; 7 bases are a match to TRBD2. J gave up 3 bases and V 6 bases, and 14 bases lay outside the gene matches. The CDR3 spans 16 residues. CDR1 is SGHVS and CDR2 is FNYEAQ in the germline V gene. The CDR3 region has the DNA TGTGCCAGCAGTGCAACGGTGGGGGACTATAGCTACGAGCAGTACTTC. It codes for CASSATVGDYSYEQYF. Combining the CDR3 with reference TRBV7-6 and TRBJ2-7 gives the whole variable domain GAGVSQSPRYKVTKRGQDVALRCDPISGHVSLYWYRQALGQGPEFLTYFNYEAQQDKSGLPNDRFSAERPEGSISTLTIQRTEQRDSAMYRCASSATVGDYSYEQYFGPGTRLTVT.